This T cell receptor (beta chain) comes out of a study of shared clonotypes between healthy human individuals. Replicate PCRs from sorted subsets contained roughly 190 ng DNA, which is tens of thousands of T cell genomes. Profiling relied on immunoSEQ multiplex PCR, and the TCRdb table lists in-frame clones only, not all of them. In the table there are a few million clones, 85% to 95% of which are singletons. As concerns this clone: Its cognate antigen is unknown.

Germline-derived CDR1 and CDR2 are MGHDK and SYGVNS. Trimming pared 3 bases from V and 7 bases from J, leaving 12 bases between. The CDR3 extends over 13 amino acids. Study outcomes and limitations: It was the few donors that limited the genetic and exposure-history diversity represented. Between a handful of donors, naive CD4 clonotypes were shared at a level of approximately 5%.

The TCR sequence derives from a young man in good health. The gene calls are TRBV25-1 and TRBJ1-2; D is unresolved. Sample: naive CD4+ T cells sorted from blood. Documented subset: CD45RA+ positively selected. The chain's CDR3 is CASSEKAVAGYTF. CDR3 DNA sequence: TGTGCCAGCAGTGAGAAGGCAGTAGCTGGCTACACCTTC.